This T cell receptor beta chain came from a study of OX40 agonist ivuxolimab in advanced cancers. Findings of the study overall: Some of the lowest clonal expansion was seen in partial responders at 0.1-3.0 mg/kg.

As to this clone: What it binds is not known.

Here immunoSEQ multiplex PCR was the method, and the copy in TCRdb shows in-frame clones only, minus some. This table holds about 82,000 clones, over 80% found once. The V gene lost 0 bases and the J gene lost 2 bases, with 3 bases spanning the gap. The CDR3 contains 12 residues. Germline CDR1 is SGHRS and CDR2 is YFSETQ. This clonotype was obtained from an adult with an advanced solid tumor such as melanoma, head and neck, liver or kidney cancer. The specimen was CD4+ or CD8+ T cells sorted from blood, collected in a trial of the OX40 agonist ivuxolimab. The J gene is TRBJ2-7, the V gene TRBV5-1; D remains ambiguous. CDR3 nucleotide sequence: TGCGCCAGCAGCTTGGGGACCTACGAGCAGTACTTC. Its translation: CASSLGTYEQYF.